The clone carrying this T cell receptor (beta chain) was found many times. Antigen specificity is unknown. The sample comes from a study of early T cells in non-severe SARS-CoV-2 infection. TCRdb called the 5' RACE reads again in MiXCR, with one record for every CDR3 protein. The sample contains around 58,000 distinct CDR3 sequences, about 15% of which appear only once. The germline V gene encodes CDR1 SGHRS and CDR2 YFSETQ. V lost 4 bases, J lost 3 bases, and 9 bases lay in between. The CDR3 is 13 residues long. Study-wide results and limits: The VDJdb matching leaned toward anti-spike CD8 responses and overlooked private and CD4 specificities.

The TCR comes from an adult who was a healthcare worker with PCR-confirmed SARS-CoV-2 infection or an uninfected control (not recorded which). The V call is TRBV5-1, the J call TRBJ2-3; perhaps TRBD1 as D (6 bases). This sample comprised whole blood, obtained at baseline. CDR3 protein: CASSGQGTDTQYF. CDR3 nucleotides: TGCGCCAGCAGCGGTCAGGGGACAGATACGCAGTATTTT.